These T cell receptor beta chains were read from a single sample in a study of control samples from healthy donors and cancer patients. Using immunoSEQ multiplex PCR, the repertoire was profiled, and TCRdb retains in-frame clones only, with some absent. Among about 190,000 clones listed, about 90% were seen once. The sequencing sample was made of blood. These receptors were collected from a man aged 30 to 45 in good health. The CDR3 runs from the conserved cysteine through the conserved F or W. A D gene is named only where the DNA matches it firmly. A row's size may be missing; if present it is once, few, many or a size class.

TRBV6-6	NA	TRBJ2-1	TRBD2	TGTGCCAGCAGTCCGAAGCGGGGGGGTAGCTCCTACAATGAGCAGTTCTTC	CASSPKRGGSSYNEQFF
TRBV6-5	NA	TRBJ1-6	TRBD1	TGTGCCAGCAGCCTGGTGACAGGGGTATCACCCCTCCACTTT	CASSLVTGVSPLHF
TRBV5-1	NA	TRBJ1-1	NA	TGCGCCAGCAGCTTGGTGGTAGCGAATAAGGCTGAAGCTTTCTTT	CASSLVVANKAEAFF
TRBV6-5	NA	TRBJ2-7	TRBD2	TGTGCCAGCAGCCGGGGTAGCGGGGCTGCCTACGAGCAGTACTTC	CASSRGSGAAYEQYF
TRBV27	NA	TRBJ2-1	NA	TGTGCCAGCAGTGGGATAGACTCCTACAATGAGCAGTTCTTC	CASSGIDSYNEQFF
TRBV19	NA	TRBJ1-2	NA	TGTGCCAGTAGTATGACAGGCTCCGCTAACTATGGCTACACCTTC	CASSMTGSANYGYTF
TRBV3-1/TRBV3-2	NA	TRBJ2-7	TRBD2	TGTGCCAGCAGCCAAGGCTGGCTAGCGGGGGGTAAGCAGTACTTC	CASSQGWLAGGKQYF
TRBV6-5	NA	TRBJ1-1	TRBD1	TGTGCCAGCAGGATACGGACAGGGGGCCCCACTGAAGCTTTCTTT	CASRIRTGGPTEAFF
TRBV6-5	NA	TRBJ1-3	NA	TGTGCCAGCAGTTATATCAACACCATATATTTT	CASSYINTIYF
TRBV2	once	TRBJ1-5	TRBD1	TGTGCCAGTGGACAGGGGGCTGGCAATCAGCCCCAGCATTTT	CASGQGAGNQPQHF
TRBV5-8	few	TRBJ1-1	NA	TGTGCCAGCAGCTTTGGCAGGGACACTGAAGCTTTCTTT	CASSFGRDTEAFF
TRBV7-9	NA	TRBJ1-6	NA	TGTGCCAGCAGCTTAGTAGGGTTAGATTCACCCCTCCACTTT	CASSLVGLDSPLHF
TRBV5-6	NA	TRBJ1-2	NA	TGTGCCAGCAGCTTCAGGGGTGGCTACACCTTC	CASSFRGGYTF
TRBV5-4	NA	TRBJ2-1	NA	TGTGCCAGCAGCTTGGCCATGACTACCCCGCTTAATGAGCAGTTCTTC	CASSLAMTTPLNEQFF
TRBV24-1	NA	TRBJ1-2	NA	TGTGCCACCAGTGATTGGGGATCTAACTATGGCTACACCTTC	CATSDWGSNYGYTF
TRBV2	NA	TRBJ1-1	NA	TGTGCCAGCAGAAAGGACAGTAAGAACACTGAAGCTTTCTTT	CASRKDSKNTEAFF
TRBV3-1/TRBV3-2	NA	TRBJ1-6	TRBD1	TGTGCCAGCAGCCCCGGACAGGACTCACCCCTCCACTTT	CASSPGQDSPLHF
TRBV5-1	NA	TRBJ1-3	NA	TGCGCCAGCAGCTCTTCGTATGCCGGAAACACCATATATTTT	CASSSSYAGNTIYF
TRBV11-3	NA	TRBJ1-1	TRBD1	TGTGCCAGCAGCGTAACAGGGGCGAACACTGAAGCTTTCTTT	CASSVTGANTEAFF
TRBV5-1	NA	TRBJ2-1	NA	TGCGCCAGCAGCTTACCCATGGCGACCAACAATGAGCAGTTCTTC	CASSLPMATNNEQFF